The next 16 T cell receptor beta chains were all read from a single sample in a study of shared clonotypes between healthy human individuals. Here immunoSEQ multiplex PCR was the method, and the copy in TCRdb shows in-frame clones only, minus some. Of fewer than 3 million clones listed, 85% to 95% are singletons. Sequenced input: naive CD4+ T cells from PBMCs. The subset: CD45RA+ positively selected. Source of these receptors: a man aged 18 to 29 in good health. Some clones in this sample may be carry-over from other donors' samples.

V is TRBV4-1 and J is TRBJ2-5; the D gene is possibly TRBD1 (5 bases). Germline assignment: CDR1 MGHRA and CDR2 YSYEKL. Trimming removed 3 bases from V and 4 bases from J, with 21 bases in between. The CDR3 contains 17 residues. CDR3 bases: TGCGCCAGCAGCCAGGCACCCCCGCAGGGAATTGGAGAGACCCAGTACTTC. Translating it yields CASSQAPPQGIGETQYF.

A note on this clone: A far bigger clonotype differs at one base, so this is likely a read error. V usage is TRBV7-2 and J usage is TRBJ2-5, with a possible D match to TRBD2 (6 bases). The germline V gene has CDR1 SGHTA and CDR2 FQGNSA. The CDR3 totals 16 residues. The CDR3 DNA follows: TGTGCCGGCAGCTTCGATGCGGGAAGGAGTAGAGAGACCCAGTACTTC. Protein: CAGSFDAGRSRETQYF.

The rearrangement uses TRBV7-2 and TRBJ2-6; no clear D. The CDR3 is 13 residues long. With 5 bases removed from V and 5 bases from J, the gap between germline ends came to 7 bases. Germline CDR1 reads SGHTA; CDR2 reads FQGNSA. CDR3 DNA: TGTGCCAGCAGCCTACTGCGGGCCAACGTCCTGACTTTC. This encodes CASSLLRANVLTF.

This clone was detected a few times. The rearrangement uses TRBV5-1 and TRBJ1-2, with D unclear. Between the trimmed V and J ends, which lost 4 bases and 3 bases, there was a span of 7 bases. This CDR3 spans 12 amino acids. Germline V gene lookup returns CDR1 SGHRS and CDR2 YFSETQ. CDR3 coding DNA: TGCGCCAGCAGCCATTCATACTATGGCTACACCTTC. This translates into CASSHSYYGYTF. The complete variable domain, with remaining parts taken from reference TRBV5-1 and TRBJ1-2, reads KAGVTQTPRYLIKTRGQQVTLSCSPISGHRSVSWYQQTPGQGLQFLFEYFSETQRNKGNFPGRFSGRQFSNSRSEMNVSTLELGDSALYLCASSHSYYGYTFGSGTRLTVV.

V and J are TRBV6-1 and TRBJ2-7; TRBD1 agrees at 7 bases. Germline V lookup: CDR1 MNHNS, CDR2 SASEGT. The junction had 13 bases not matched to a gene; V was cut back by 2 bases and J by 3 bases. The CDR3 is 17 residues long. In DNA, the CDR3 is TGTGCCAGCAGTGAATCGGCTAGGGACAGCGACTTCTACGAGCAGTACTTC. Translating gives CASSESARDSDFYEQYF.

This chain connects TRBV23-1 to TRBJ2-1, with 7 bases lining up with TRBD2. TRBV23-1 is designated an ORF whose function remains uncertain. V was pared by 6 bases and J by 6 bases, with 11 bases of the junction left unmatched. This CDR3 region has 15 residues. The CDR3 region is CASSWTSFYSNEQFF. CDR3 bases: TGCGCCAGCAGCTGGACTAGTTTTTATTCCAATGAGCAGTTCTTC.

The chain links TRBV5-1 to TRBJ1-1; no firm D call. V was shortened by 1 base and J by 4 bases, with 11 bases between the two germline ends. Germline-derived CDR1 and CDR2 are SGHRS and YFSETQ. This CDR3 comprises 14 residues. CDR3 in DNA: TGCGCCAGCAGCTTGTCCGTGGGATCCACTGAAGCTTTCTTT. It encodes CASSLSVGSTEAFF.

The CDR3 nucleotides read TGTGCCAGTAGTACAACCCACCCTTCGGTAACATTTGGCTACACCTTC. The encoded protein is CASSTTHPSVTFGYTF. The chain has TRBV19 and TRBJ1-2; D is unclear. CDR3 length: 16 amino acids. Germline V gene sequence: CDR1 LNHDA, CDR2 SQIVND (reference sequence). V was pared by 4 bases and J by 7 bases, with 22 bases between.

The chain links TRBV30 to TRBJ2-7, with 7 bases aligning to TRBD1. This CDR3 region has 14 residues. The trim removed 1 base at V and 4 bases at J, leaving 7 bases unmatched. Germline CDR1 is GTSNPN and CDR2 is SVGIG (reference sequence). In DNA form, the CDR3 reads TGTGCCTGGAGTGCCCCGGGACAGACGTACGAGCAGTACTTC. Encoded protein: CAWSAPGQTYEQYF.

The rearrangement uses TRBV29-1 and TRBJ2-2, with D possibly being TRBD1 (5 bases). The germline gives CDR1 SQVTM, CDR2 ANQGSEA. This CDR3 spans 13 amino acids. The ends were cut back, 3 bases at V and 6 bases at J, with 11 bases in the middle. The CDR3 reads CSVDAGKAGELFF. As DNA, the CDR3 is TGCAGCGTTGACGCAGGGAAGGCCGGGGAGCTGTTTTTT.

The chain recombines TRBV5-4 with TRBJ2-7; unclear D gene. Germline lookup yields CDR1 SGHNT and CDR2 YYREEE (reference sequence). V lost 4 bases, J lost 3 bases, and 14 bases lay in between. This CDR3 has 14 residues. The chain's CDR3 is CASSTTNDYYEQYF. CDR3 coding DNA: TGTGCCAGCAGCACTACGAACGATTACTACGAGCAGTACTTC.

The genes are TRBV5-1 and TRBJ2-3, with D tentatively TRBD2 (6 bases). The CDR3 extends over 11 amino acids. V lost 5 bases and J lost 8, with 9 bases in between. Germline lookup yields CDR1 SGHRS and CDR2 YFSETQ. DNA for the CDR3: TGCGCCAGCAGGGGGGGAGGTACGCAGTATTTT. This sequence encodes CASRGGGTQYF. Full variable domain (missing parts from reference TRBV5-1 and TRBJ2-3): KAGVTQTPRYLIKTRGQQVTLSCSPISGHRSVSWYQQTPGQGLQFLFEYFSETQRNKGNFPGRFSGRQFSNSRSEMNVSTLELGDSALYLCASRGGGTQYFGPGTRLTVL.

The V call is TRBV11-3, the J call TRBJ2-1; 9 nucleotides agree with TRBD2. This CDR3 has 15 residues. Trimming removed 2 bases from V and 8 bases from J; junction bases left unmatched: 7. Germline CDR1 is SGHNT and CDR2 is YENEEA. The CDR3 region is CASSLRSGSADEQFF. The CDR3 DNA reads as TGTGCCAGCAGCTTACGTAGCGGGAGCGCCGATGAGCAGTTCTTC.

The rearrangement links TRBV4-2 to TRBJ2-3; no reliable D call. The J call may be mistaken, given a closer DNA end match to TRBJ1-3. The CDR3 extends over 13 amino acids. CDR1 LGHNA and CDR2 YNFKEQ come from the germline V gene. CDR3 DNA: TGTGCCAGCAGCCAGGATAGCGGGAGGGCCATATATTTT. It specifies CASSQDSGRAIYF.

The chain recombines TRBV5-1 with TRBJ2-3; 10 bases are shared with TRBD1. Trimming cost V 4 bases and J 2 bases; bases outside gene matches: 7. Germline CDR1 is SGHRS and CDR2 is YFSETQ. The CDR3 is made up of 16 amino acids. Written as DNA, the CDR3 is TGCGCCAGCAGCCCAGCCGGGACAGGGGACACAGATACGCAGTATTTT. Translated, it gives CASSPAGTGDTDTQYF. Complete variable domain (other parts from reference TRBV5-1 and TRBJ2-3): KAGVTQTPRYLIKTRGQQVTLSCSPISGHRSVSWYQQTPGQGLQFLFEYFSETQRNKGNFPGRFSGRQFSNSRSEMNVSTLELGDSALYLCASSPAGTGDTDTQYFGPGTRLTVL.

About this clone: This sample includes further DNA sequences coding for the same CDR3. This CDR3 is CAWSGGGNQPQHF. The CDR3 DNA sequence: TGTGCCTGGAGTGGGGGTGGAAATCAGCCCCAGCATTTT. This chain joins TRBV30 and TRBJ1-5; no definite D call. CDR1 GTSNPN and CDR2 SVGIG come from the germline V gene (reference sequence). This CDR3 has 13 residues. Between the trimmed V and J ends, which lost 1 base and 4 bases, there was a span of 8 bases. Using reference TRBV30 and TRBJ1-5 for the parts outside the CDR3, the full variable domain is SQTIHQWPATLVQPVGSPLSLECTVEGTSNPNLYWYRQAAGRGLQLLFYSVGIGQISSEVPQNLSASRPQDRQFILSSKKLLLSDSGFYLCAWSGGGNQPQHFGDGTRLSIL.